Each of the 18 T cell receptor beta chains below was sequenced from the same sample in a study of T cells in women clearing cervical HPV infection. Generated by immunoSEQ multiplex PCR, the TCRdb table keeps only in-frame clones and is missing some. This repertoire comprises more than 20,000 clones; its ten largest clones make up roughly 4%. Sequenced: blood buffy coat. The receptor set was obtained from a woman between 18 and 70 years old with a cervical HPV16 infection that either progressed to CIN3+ or cleared (not recorded which).

To note about this clone: The read is 3 residues too short to cover the CDR3 end, so that end is filled in from the germline J gene. The gene calls are TRBV2 and TRBJ2-7, with TRBD1 identical over 8 bases. The CDR3 length is 15 residues. The V and J ends lost 1 base and 4 bases, in that order; junction bases with no gene match: 6. Germline V CDR1 and CDR2: SNHLY, FYNNEI. CDR3 DNA, as far as it was read: TGTGCCAGCAGTGAAGTGTGGGACAGGAAATACGAG. Translating it yields CASSEVWDRKYE. The full CDR3 protein reads CASSEVWDRKYEQYF.

Comment on this clone: Sequencing ends 3 residues short of the CDR3 end; the germline J gene provides the rest. This chain connects TRBV2 to TRBJ2-3; 8 positions match TRBD2. Trimming removed 8 bases from V and 0 bases from J; junction bases left unmatched: 4. In germline, CDR1 is SNHLY, CDR2 FYNNEI. The CDR3 covers 14 residues. The part of the CDR3 DNA that was read is TGTGCCAGCCAGCGGGGGAGTAGCACAGATACG. This sequence encodes CASQRGSSTDT. The complete CDR3 protein is CASQRGSSTDTQYF.

A word on this clone: The CDR3 goes on 3 residues after the read ends, and that part is filled in from the germline J gene. The chain recombines TRBV2 with TRBJ2-1, with D maybe TRBD1 (6 bases). The ends were cut back, 4 bases at V and 5 bases at J, with 9 bases in the middle. Germline loops: CDR1 SNHLY, CDR2 FYNNEI. This CDR3 region has 13 residues. The DNA read from the CDR3 is TGTGCCAGCAGTGGGACAGTAAACAATGAG. Amino acids: CASSGTVNNE. The CDR3 reads in full as CASSGTVNNEQFF.

Note on this clone: The read stops 3 residues short of the end of the CDR3; the missing end is completed from the germline J gene. This chain uses TRBV11-2 with TRBJ2-2; TRBD1 matches 8 bases. V dropped 5 bases and J dropped 2; count of bases not matched to a gene: 4. From germline, CDR1 is SGHAT and CDR2 FQNNGV. The length of the CDR3 is 15 residues. CDR3 protein: CASSPGQGNTGELFF. The covered CDR3 bases are TGTGCCAGCAGCCCAGGACAGGGCAACACCGGGGAG.

Regarding this clone: The read gets to within 3 residues of the CDR3 end, and the germline J gene fills in the rest. The chain joins TRBV4-2 to TRBJ1-2; a possible D gene is TRBD1 (5 bases). V gave up 0 bases and J gave up 6 bases, with 11 bases separating them. Germline CDR1 LGHNA, CDR2 YNFKEQ. The CDR3 length is 14 residues. Incomplete CDR3 DNA: TGTGCCAGCAGCCAAGACAGGGAAAAGAATGGC. This sequence encodes CASSQDREKNG. The complete CDR3 protein is CASSQDREKNGYTF.

Comments on this clone: The CDR3 end is not reached by the read, which stops 3 residues before it; the germline J gene fills it in. The chain uses TRBV19 and TRBJ1-2, with D possibly being TRBD1 (6 bases). This CDR3 contains 15 residues. V lost 8 bases and J lost 7, with 23 bases in between. The germline gives CDR1 LNHDA, CDR2 SQIVND (reference sequence). The CDR3: CASRRRGQALGGYTF. CDR3 DNA (partial): TGTGCCAGTCGCCGCCGGGGACAAGCCCTAGGTGGC.

For this clone: Read coverage stops 3 residues before the CDR3 terminus; the germline J gene supplies the remainder. The chain is built from TRBV18 and TRBJ2-7; 8 bases are shared with TRBD1. The CDR3 length is 15 residues. J gave up 5 bases and V 2 bases, and 8 bases lay outside the gene matches. Germline V lookup: CDR1 KGHSH, CDR2 LQKENI. The CDR3 here is CASSPSTGGIHEQYF. The CDR3 DNA, read in part, is TGTGCCAGCTCACCAAGTACAGGGGGAATCCACGAG.

Concerning this clone itself: The read comes to an end 3 residues before the CDR3 does, leaving the germline J gene to fill in the end. The chain recombines TRBV29-1 with TRBJ2-3, with TRBD2 matching over 12 bases. CDR1 and CDR2 (germline): SQVTM, ANQGSEA. This CDR3 has 18 amino acids. Losses at the gene ends were 6 bases for V and 4 bases for J; bases not matched to a gene: 17. CDR3: CSVRRGSATSGGSDTQYF. Incomplete CDR3 DNA: TGCAGCGTCCGCAGGGGGAGCGCTACTAGCGGGGGGTCAGATACG.

CDR3 protein: CASSAVAGGNTDTQYF. CDR3 DNA, as far as it was read: TGTGCCAGCAGTGCCGTAGCGGGGGGAAACACAGATACG. This chain links TRBV6-4 with TRBJ2-3, with 10 bases that match TRBD2. Coverage ceases 3 residues before the CDR3 finishes, and the germline J gene fills in the end. CDR3 length: 16 residues. The trim removed 4 bases at V and 2 bases at J, leaving 6 bases unmatched. Germline CDR1 and CDR2: MRHNA and SNTAGT.

With regard to this clone: The sequence runs out 3 residues before the end of the CDR3; the remainder is reconstructed from the germline J gene. The chain is built from TRBV7-9 and TRBJ1-2; 8 bases align to TRBD1. The germline CDR1 and CDR2 sequences are SEHNR and FQNEAQ (reference sequence). The CDR3 length is 15 residues. Losses at the gene ends were 5 bases for V and 6 bases for J; bases not matched to a gene: 11. The CDR3 loop reads CASSRTGWGSNGYTF. Incomplete CDR3 DNA: TGTGCCAGCAGCCGGACAGGGTGGGGATCTAATGGC.

Comment on this clone: Read coverage stops 3 residues before the CDR3 terminus; the germline J gene supplies the remainder. The chain is built from TRBV18 and TRBJ2-4; a weak D match, TRBD1 (5 bases). Germline lookup yields CDR1 KGHSH and CDR2 LQKENI. This CDR3 comprises 14 residues. CDR3 DNA (partial): TGTGCCAGCTCACCACGCACAGGATCCTATGGT. It encodes CASSPRTGSYG. The whole CDR3 sequence is CASSPRTGSYGQYF.

A note on this clone: The read terminates 3 residues before the CDR3 end, so the remaining end is supplied by the germline J gene. The chain employs TRBV7-2 and TRBJ2-1; possibly TRBD1 for D (7 bases). The V and J ends lost 3 bases and 7 bases respectively, with 16 bases between them. Germline CDR1 reads SGHTA; CDR2 reads FQGNSA. This CDR3 comprises 15 residues. The CDR3: CASSFTGAGRNEQFF. The CDR3 DNA, read in part, is TGTGCCAGCAGCTTTACAGGGGCGGGGAGGAATGAG.

A remark on this clone: Read coverage stops 3 residues before the CDR3 terminus; the germline J gene supplies the remainder. The chain uses TRBV5-6 and TRBJ1-5; the D gene is possibly TRBD1 (6 bases). This CDR3 contains 14 residues. The germline V gene has CDR1 SGHDT and CDR2 YYEEEE. V was trimmed by 1 base and J by 6 bases, leaving 11 bases between them. This chain's CDR3 is CASSLWGRGQPQHF. Incomplete CDR3 DNA: TGTGCCAGCAGCTTGTGGGGGCGTGGTCAGCCC.

CDR3: CATVDRPGTEAFF. The sequenced CDR3 bases are TGTGCCACCGTGGACAGGCCGGGGACTGAA. J is TRBJ1-1 and V is TRBV6-2 or TRBV6-3; 7 bases agree with TRBD1. The read terminates 3 residues before the CDR3 end, so the remaining end is supplied by the germline J gene. CDR1 and CDR2 from the germline V gene are MNHEY and SVGEGT. This CDR3 is 13 amino acids long. The V segment lost 10 bases and the J segment 5 bases; nucleotides outside the gene matches: 10.

Remarks on this clone: The read terminates 3 residues before the CDR3 end, so the remaining end is supplied by the germline J gene. The chain recombines TRBV7-2 with TRBJ2-5; 7 positions match TRBD2. The CDR3 totals 13 residues. The germline gives CDR1 SGHTA, CDR2 FQGNSA. The CDR3 bases that were read are TGTGCCAGCAGCTTACTAGCGGCAGATACC. The encoded protein is CASSLLAADT. The CDR3 in full is CASSLLAADTQYF.

Comment on this clone: The read falls 3 residues short of the CDR3 end, and the missing part is taken from the germline J gene. This sequence joins TRBV19 and TRBJ1-6, with D possibly TRBD1 on 5 matching bases. Germline V gene data show CDR1 as LNHDA and CDR2 as SQIVND (reference sequence). V was shortened by 6 bases and J by 9 bases, with 12 bases between the two germline ends. CDR3 length equals 13 residues. The CDR3 reads CASSLQESSPLHF. The DNA read from the CDR3 is TGTGCCAGTAGCTTACAGGAATCTTCACCC. Filled out from reference TRBV19 and TRBJ1-6, the complete variable domain reads DGGITQSPKYLFRKEGQNVTLSCEQNLNHDAMYWYRQDPGQGLRLIYYSQIVNDFQKGDIAEGYSVSREKKESFPLTVTSAQKNPTAFYLCASSLQESSPLHFGNGTRLTVT.

In regard to this clone: Sequencing ends 3 residues short of the CDR3 end; the germline J gene provides the rest. The genes are TRBV5-1 and TRBJ2-7; 7 bases fit TRBD1. J lost 6 bases, V lost 4 bases, and 7 bases had no gene match. Looked up from germline, CDR1 is SGHRS and CDR2 is YFSETQ. CDR3 size: 13 residues. The covered CDR3 bases are TGCGCCAGCAGCCACCCAACAGGGGTCGAG. Protein: CASSHPTGVE. The whole CDR3 sequence reads CASSHPTGVEQYF. Looking up the rest from reference TRBV5-1 and TRBJ2-7 gives the full variable domain: KAGVTQTPRYLIKTRGQQVTLSCSPISGHRSVSWYQQTPGQGLQFLFEYFSETQRNKGNFPGRFSGRQFSNSRSEMNVSTLELGDSALYLCASSHPTGVEQYFGPGTRLTVT.

The covered CDR3 bases are TGTGCCAGCAGTGAATTTTTAGCATACAATGAG. It specifies CASSEFLAYNE. The whole CDR3 sequence is CASSEFLAYNEQFF. The chain recombines TRBV6-1 with TRBJ2-1; D is uncertain. The CDR3 is cut off 3 residues early in the read; its end comes from the germline J gene. This CDR3 contains 14 residues. Germline V lookup: CDR1 MNHNS, CDR2 SASEGT. Trimming took off 2 bases at V and 4 bases at J, with 9 bases between the two ends.